This TCR beta chain is from a study of blood T cell repertoires in COVID-19. The CDR3 covers 16 residues. Trimming took 4 bases from V and 1 from J, leaving 16 bases between them. Germline CDR1 reads MNHEY; CDR2 reads SMNVEV (reference sequence). TCRdb's table, derived via immunoSEQ multiplex PCR, lists solely in-frame clones and lacks some. The table has 150,000 to 160,000 clones, under 95% seen once. V and J are TRBV27 and TRBJ2-5; a weak D match, TRBD2 (5 bases). The receptor was isolated from a man aged 45 to 65 with acute or convalescent COVID-19. The sequenced sample was peripheral blood. For the CDR3, the DNA is TGTGCCAGCAGTTCGACATACTGGGAGAGCCAAGAGACCCAGTACTTC. It is translated as CASSSTYWESQETQYF.